Presented here are 22 T cell receptor beta chains from one specimen sequenced in a study of shared clonotypes between healthy human individuals. Only CD45RO-negative cells positively selected for CCR7 counted as naive CD8 cells, so terminally differentiated effector memory CD45RA+ cells were excluded. The repertoire was sequenced with immunoSEQ multiplex PCR; TCRdb's copy has only in-frame clones and lacks some. The sample has over 800,000 clones; 80% to 95% are singletons. Sequenced sample: naive CD8+ T cells sorted from blood. Receptor source: a man under 40 in good health.

The gene calls are TRBV7-9 and TRBJ2-1; a weak D match, TRBD2 (6 bases). The V end was cut by 1 base, the J end by 4 bases, with 17 bases between. CDR1 is SEHNR and CDR2 is FQNEAQ in the germline V gene (reference sequence). CDR3 length: 17 residues. CDR3 amino acids: CASSLVDRGTMYNEQFF. CDR3 DNA: TGTGCCAGCAGCTTAGTGGATCGGGGGACCATGTACAATGAGCAGTTCTTC.

The V gene is TRBV6-5, the J gene TRBJ2-2, with 8 nucleotides matching TRBD1. Unmatched junction bases numbered 5, after V lost 8 bases and J lost 6 bases. Germline CDR1 reads MNHEY; CDR2 reads SVGAGI. The CDR3 length is 13 residues. The CDR3 sequence: CASGTGIPGELFF. In DNA, the CDR3 is TGTGCCAGCGGGACAGGTATCCCCGGGGAGCTGTTTTTT.

The rearrangement uses TRBV6-1 and TRBJ2-3; TRBD2 is a possible D gene (6 bases). V was clipped by 2 bases and J by 2 bases, with 11 bases between them. Per the germline V gene, CDR1 is MNHNS and CDR2 is SASEGT. The CDR3 consists of 15 residues. CDR3 DNA sequence: TGTGCCAGCAGTGAATGGAGGGGCGCCACAGATACGCAGTATTTT. It yields the protein CASSEWRGATDTQYF.

Here the CDR3 DNA reads TGTGCCAGCAGCTTTAGGGGGCGAATTCAGGACTACGAGCAGTACTTC. Protein sequence: CASSFRGRIQDYEQYF. The chain couples TRBV5-8 to TRBJ2-7; 7 bases map to TRBD1. The junction had 11 bases not matched to a gene; V was cut back by 2 bases and J by 3 bases. Per germline, CDR1 SGHTS and CDR2 YDEGEE. The CDR3 contains 16 residues.

The genes are TRBV28 and TRBJ2-7, with TRBD2 identical over 7 bases. Germline trimming cut 5 bases from V and 7 bases from J; bases unmatched to any gene: 14. CDR3 size: 15 residues. Germline values: CDR1 MDHEN, CDR2 SYDVKM. The CDR3 DNA reads as TGTGCCAGCAGTACTCCTCGCGGGAGTATGTTTGAGCAGTACTTC. Translating gives CASSTPRGSMFEQYF.

As DNA, the CDR3 is TGCGCCAGCAGCCAAGATTTTGTGACCCAGTACTTC. Its translation is CASSQDFVTQYF. This sequence joins TRBV4-1 and TRBJ2-5, with D uncertain. Germline V gives CDR1 MGHRA, CDR2 YSYEKL. Trimming removed 0 bases at V and 7 bases at J, with 6 bases between. There are 12 residues in the CDR3.

This chain's CDR3 is CASSPAGQGFGEQYF. The CDR3 coding sequence is TGTGCCAGCTCACCAGCCGGACAGGGTTTTGGCGAGCAGTACTTC. The chain joins TRBV18 to TRBJ2-7, with 8 bases identical to TRBD1. CDR1 is KGHSH and CDR2 is LQKENI in the germline V gene. The CDR3 consists of 15 residues. Trimming at V came to 2 bases and at J to 6 bases, leaving 9 bases not matched to a gene.

The CDR3 DNA sequence: TGTGCCAGCAGAAGGCCGGAAGGACTAGCCAAAAACATTCAGTACTTC. Translating gives CASRRPEGLAKNIQYF. The chain combines TRBV2 with TRBJ2-4; D perhaps matches TRBD2 (5 bases). V gave up 6 bases and J gave up 0 bases, with 15 bases separating them. This CDR3 has 16 residues. Germline V gene sequence: CDR1 SNHLY, CDR2 FYNNEI.

V gene TRBV4-1 combines with J gene TRBJ1-5, with D uncertain. Germline V gene data show CDR1 as MGHRA and CDR2 as YSYEKL. The CDR3 is 14 amino acids. V lost 4 bases, J lost 6 bases, and 13 bases lay in between. In DNA, the CDR3 is TGCGCCAGCAGCCCGGCTGGTTCTGGTCAGCCCCAGCATTTT. It encodes CASSPAGSGQPQHF.

This rearrangement joins TRBV5-4 to TRBJ2-3; 7 bases map to TRBD2. Looked up from germline, CDR1 is SGHNT and CDR2 is YYREEE (reference sequence). The CDR3 is 16 amino acids. V was pared by 4 bases and J by 2 bases, with 10 bases of the junction left unmatched. The CDR3 nucleotides are TGTGCCAGCAGCCACCCTGGGGGAGGGAACACAGATACGCAGTATTTT. The encoded protein is CASSHPGGGNTDTQYF.

J is TRBJ2-1 and V is TRBV27, with 7 bases aligning to TRBD1. The V segment lost 2 bases and the J segment 2 bases; nucleotides outside the gene matches: 3. From germline, CDR1 is MNHEY and CDR2 SMNVEV (reference sequence). This CDR3 is built from 15 residues. This CDR3 reads CASSLEGAAYNEQFF. CDR3 in DNA: TGTGCCAGCAGTTTAGAGGGGGCGGCCTACAATGAGCAGTTCTTC.

V gene TRBV4-3 combines with J gene TRBJ1-4, with D possibly being TRBD1 (5 bases). The CDR3 spans 16 residues. Trimming stripped 0 bases from V and 8 bases from J, with 16 bases between. Germline V gene lookup returns CDR1 LGHNA and CDR2 YSLEER. The CDR3 bases are TGCGCCAGCAGCCAAGATGGGACGCACCTGGGGGAAAAACTGTTTTTT. Amino acid sequence: CASSQDGTHLGEKLFF.

The CDR3 DNA reads as TGTGCCAGCAGCTTGGGGGGGACAGGGAGCAATCAGCCCCAGCATTTT. Amino acids: CASSLGGTGSNQPQHF. J is TRBJ1-5 and V is TRBV7-6, with 9 bases lining up with TRBD1. The germline CDR1 and CDR2 sequences are SGHVS and FNYEAQ. There are 16 residues in the CDR3. Germline trimming cut 3 bases from V and 1 base from J; bases unmatched to any gene: 4.

The chain recombines TRBV30 with TRBJ2-7; D remains ambiguous. Trimming removed 2 bases from V and 6 bases from J, with 14 bases in between. The CDR3 length is 13 residues. Per germline, CDR1 GTSNPN and CDR2 SVGIG (reference sequence). CDR3 nucleotides: TGTGCCTGGAGTTTATTAGGTGGATTCGAGCAGTACTTC. It encodes CAWSLLGGFEQYF.

The chain couples TRBV6-1 to TRBJ2-1; TRBD2 matches at 8 bases. Trimming at V came to 8 bases and at J to 0 bases, leaving 6 bases not matched to a gene. The germline CDR1 and CDR2 sequences are MNHNS and SASEGT. The length of the CDR3 is 15 residues. CDR3 region: CASWLAGGSYNEQFF. The CDR3 region has the DNA TGTGCCAGCTGGCTAGCGGGTGGCTCCTACAATGAGCAGTTCTTC.

The J gene is TRBJ2-7, the V gene TRBV19; TRBD2 matches 8 bases. The germline gives CDR1 LNHDA, CDR2 SQIVND (reference sequence). V was pared by 3 bases and J by 5 bases, with 6 bases of the junction left unmatched. This CDR3 has 14 amino acids. The DNA of the CDR3 is TGTGCCAGTAGTATCACGGGAGGGCCCAACGAGCAGTACTTC. Translation gives CASSITGGPNEQYF.

The rearrangement links TRBV30 to TRBJ1-1; D gene ambiguous. V was shortened by 2 bases and J by 1 base, with 5 bases between the two germline ends. CDR3 length: 12 residues. CDR1 is GTSNPN and CDR2 is SVGIG in the germline V gene (reference sequence). Here the CDR3 reads CAWSNSNTEAFF. CDR3 DNA sequence: TGTGCCTGGAGTAACTCGAACACTGAAGCTTTCTTT. Based on the CDR3 plus reference TRBV30 and TRBJ1-1, the full variable domain is SQTIHQWPATLVQPVGSPLSLECTVEGTSNPNLYWYRQAAGRGLQLLFYSVGIGQISSEVPQNLSASRPQDRQFILSSKKLLLSDSGFYLCAWSNSNTEAFFGQGTRLTVV.

The V call is TRBV7-9, the J call TRBJ1-2, with D perhaps TRBD1 (6 bases). There are 14 residues in the CDR3. The ends were cut back, 1 base at V and 4 bases at J, with 10 bases in the middle. Germline V gene lookup returns CDR1 SEHNR and CDR2 FQNEAQ (reference sequence). The CDR3 sequence is CASSLVGQSYGYTF. The DNA for the CDR3 is TGTGCCAGCAGCTTAGTAGGACAGAGCTATGGCTACACCTTC.

Comment on this clone: A junction boundary mismatches the germline segment, possibly from a read error. The sample carries other DNA sequences with the same CDR3. The V call is TRBV7-3, the J call TRBJ2-1, with D perhaps matching TRBD2 (6 bases). The CDR3 loop spans 15 amino acids. Germline V gene sequence: CDR1 SGHTA, CDR2 FQGTGA. The CDR3 DNA follows: TGTGCCAGCAGCTTGGGGCGGGGACCCTACAATGAACAGTTCTTC. It translates to CASSLGRGPYNEQFF.

The chain uses TRBV7-9 and TRBJ1-3; D remains unclear. Per germline, CDR1 SEHNR and CDR2 FQNEAQ (reference sequence). The CDR3 length is 14 residues. V was trimmed by 5 bases and J by 4 bases, leaving 12 bases between them. The CDR3 coding sequence is TGTGCCAGCAGCCCCTGGACGACGGGAAACACCATATATTTT. This gives the protein CASSPWTTGNTIYF.

The chain combines TRBV28 with TRBJ2-5; no definite D call. Germline V CDR1 and CDR2: MDHEN, SYDVKM. V shed 4 bases and J shed 3 bases, with 12 bases lying between them. The CDR3 loop spans 14 amino acids. Here the CDR3 reads CASSSHWDKETQYF. The CDR3 region has the DNA TGTGCCAGCAGTTCCCATTGGGATAAAGAGACCCAGTACTTC.

The rearrangement links TRBV19 to TRBJ2-7, with unresolved D. This CDR3 is 15 amino acids long. From germline, CDR1 is LNHDA and CDR2 SQIVND (reference sequence). V was cut by 1 base and J by 2 bases, with 12 bases left in between. For the CDR3, the DNA is TGTGCCAGTAGTATAGGGATGTCGTCGACCTACGAGCAGTACTTC. As protein: CASSIGMSSTYEQYF.